The next 21 T cell receptor beta chains were all read from a single sample in a study of cytomegalovirus exposure and HLA in healthy donors (dated by TCRdb to the late 2010s). Library creation used the immunoSEQ multiplex PCR assay. For the multiplex PCR, a mixture combining 60 forward primers for TCR Vbeta segments and 13 reverse primers for TCR Jbeta segments was used. The immuneACCESS repertoire file appears here via TCRdb, limited to in-frame rearrangements. These files lack a portion of the clones; in checked studies, under half of the deficit traces to unresolved V genes, and the cause of the others is not known. The table for this sample lists 150,000 or so clones. The top ten clonotypes cover 1.5% to 2% of the sample. Source material: PBMCs. Source of these receptors: a woman aged 45-65 years in good health and CMV-seronegative.

This chain uses TRBV6-5 with TRBJ2-3; 7 positions agree with TRBD1. J lost 4 bases, V lost 6 bases, and 7 bases had no gene match. CDR1 and CDR2 (germline): MNHEY, SVGAGI. The CDR3 is 14 amino acids. The CDR3 here is CASSRQGKSDTQYF. The DNA for the CDR3 is TGTGCCAGCAGCCGACAGGGCAAATCAGATACGCAGTATTTT.

This sequence joins TRBV14 and TRBJ1-1, with 7 bases lining up with TRBD1. The germline V gene has CDR1 SGHDN and CDR2 FVKESK. Trimming removed 6 bases from V and 11 bases from J; junction bases left unmatched: 12. There are 13 residues in the CDR3. The CDR3, as DNA: TGTGCCAGCAGTCCTACAGGGGTCGCCAAGGCTTTCTTT. This translates into CASSPTGVAKAFF. Full variable domain (rest looked up from reference TRBV14 and TRBJ1-1): EAGVTQFPSHSVIEKGQTVTLRCDPISGHDNLYWYRRVMGKEIKFLLHFVKESKQDESGMPNNRFLAERTGGTYSTLKVQPAELEDSGVYFCASSPTGVAKAFFGQGTRLTVV.

This chain connects TRBV28 to TRBJ2-7, with 7 bases aligning to TRBD1. There are 15 residues in the CDR3. Germline CDR1 MDHEN, CDR2 SYDVKM. With 3 bases clipped from V and 4 bases from J, the junction kept 9 bases outside the gene matches. The CDR3 DNA reads TGTGCCAGCAGTTTCCACCAAGGGGGCCGGTACGAGCAGTACTTC. Amino acid sequence: CASSFHQGGRYEQYF.

As DNA, the CDR3 is TGTGCCTGGAGTGGGACTAGCGGAAGACCCAGCACAGATACGCAGTATTTT. This translates into CAWSGTSGRPSTDTQYF. V gene TRBV30 combines with J gene TRBJ2-3, with 10 bases matching TRBD2. J lost 0 bases, V lost 1 base, and 7 bases had no gene match. CDR3 size: 17 residues. Germline V lookup: CDR1 GTSNPN, CDR2 SVGIG (reference sequence). The variable domain in full, with the rest retrieved from reference TRBV30 and TRBJ2-3, is SQTIHQWPATLVQPVGSPLSLECTVEGTSNPNLYWYRQAAGRGLQLLFYSVGIGQISSEVPQNLSASRPQDRQFILSSKKLLLSDSGFYLCAWSGTSGRPSTDTQYFGPGTRLTVL.

The V call is TRBV27, the J call TRBJ2-7; TRBD2 matches at 13 bases. CDR1 and CDR2 (germline): MNHEY, SMNVEV (reference sequence). The CDR3 runs 16 residues. The trim removed 5 bases at V and 2 bases at J, leaving 6 bases unmatched. CDR3 protein: CASSHLLAGGPYEQYF. CDR3 DNA sequence: TGTGCCAGCAGTCACCTACTAGCGGGGGGGCCCTACGAGCAGTACTTC.

This chain joins TRBV6-5 and TRBJ2-3; D might be TRBD1 (6 bases). Trimming cost V 2 bases and J 4 bases, with 10 bases left between them. Germline V gene lookup returns CDR1 MNHEY and CDR2 SVGAGI. CDR3 length equals 14 residues. For the CDR3, the DNA is TGTGCCAGCAGTTACAAGGCAGGGGCAGATACGCAGTATTTT. Translated: CASSYKAGADTQYF.

J is TRBJ1-1 and V is TRBV11-3; D is ambiguous. Looked up from germline, CDR1 is SGHNT and CDR2 is YENEEA. Trimming removed 3 bases at V and 0 bases at J, with 5 bases between. The CDR3 extends over 13 amino acids. The CDR3 protein is CASSFTLNTEAFF. The CDR3 bases are TGTGCCAGCAGCTTTACTCTGAACACTGAAGCTTTCTTT.

This chain connects TRBV12-5 to TRBJ2-3, with 9 bases that match TRBD1. The CDR3 consists of 12 residues. J gave up 6 bases and V 9 bases, and 4 bases lay outside the gene matches. Germline values: CDR1 LGHNT, CDR2 FRNRAP. This CDR3 reads CASRDREDTQYF. For the CDR3, the DNA is TGTGCTAGCAGGGACAGGGAGGATACGCAGTATTTT. Together with reference TRBV12-5 and TRBJ2-3, the CDR3 gives the full variable domain: DARVTQTPRHKVTEMGQEVTMRCQPILGHNTVFWYRQTMMQGLELLAYFRNRAPLDDSGMPKDRFSAEMPDATLATLKIQPSEPRDSAVYFCASRDREDTQYFGPGTRLTVL.

The V call is TRBV10-3, the J call TRBJ2-1; 7 bases are a match to TRBD2. The J segment lost 6 bases and the V segment lost 4 bases, leaving 0 bases of the junction unmatched. The length of the CDR3 is 12 residues. Germline CDR1 is ENHRY and CDR2 is SYGVKD. CDR3 sequence reads: CAISGGGNEQFF. The CDR3 DNA follows: TGTGCCATCAGTGGGGGGGGCAATGAGCAGTTCTTC.

This chain joins TRBV9 and TRBJ2-7, with TRBD2 matching 7 bases. With V trimmed by 1 base and J by 2 bases, 3 bases remained unmatched. CDR1 and CDR2 from the germline V gene are SGDLS and YYNGEE. The CDR3 totals 14 residues. The chain's CDR3 is CASSVMAGAYEQYF. The CDR3 nucleotides are TGTGCCAGCAGCGTAATGGCGGGGGCCTACGAGCAGTACTTC.

The chain uses TRBV6-4 and TRBJ2-3; TRBD1 matches 8 bases. V trimming: 6 bases; J trimming: 4 bases; junction bases outside the gene matches: 9. This CDR3 has 15 residues. CDR1 is MRHNA and CDR2 is SNTAGT in the germline V gene. The CDR3: CASSNNGQGSDTQYF. The DNA for the CDR3 is TGTGCCAGCAGCAATAACGGACAGGGCTCAGATACGCAGTATTTT.

This sequence joins TRBV15 and TRBJ2-4, with TRBD1 matching 8 bases. CDR1 and CDR2 from the germline V gene are LNHNV and YYDKDF (reference sequence). With V trimmed by 5 bases and J by 5 bases, 11 bases remained unmatched. CDR3 length: 16 amino acids. The CDR3 nucleotides read TGTGCCACCAGCGAGACAGGGGCGGGCGGCCAAAACATTCAGTACTTC. Translation gives CATSETGAGGQNIQYF.

The chain couples TRBV11-2 to TRBJ2-7; the D gene is possibly TRBD1 (5 bases). The CDR3 totals 16 residues. The germline V gene has CDR1 SGHAT and CDR2 FQNNGV. With 0 bases removed from V and 0 bases from J, the gap between germline ends came to 12 bases. CDR3 DNA: TGTGCCAGCAGCTTAGATGGGGCCGGGTTCTCCTACGAGCAGTACTTC. It codes for CASSLDGAGFSYEQYF.

The chain combines TRBV14 with TRBJ2-2, with D perhaps TRBD2 (6 bases). The CDR3 contains 16 residues. Trimming took 1 base from V and 5 from J, leaving 14 bases between them. CDR1 and CDR2 (germline): SGHDN, FVKESK. The CDR3 nucleotides are TGTGCCAGCAGCCAAGTTCGGGGACTCAATACCGGGGAGCTGTTTTTT. It yields the protein CASSQVRGLNTGELFF.

The chain is built from TRBV28 and TRBJ2-1, with D possibly TRBD1 on 5 matching bases. V lost 3 bases to trimming and J lost 0 bases, with 12 bases between them. Germline assignment: CDR1 MDHEN and CDR2 SYDVKM. The CDR3 extends over 16 amino acids. CDR3 in amino acids: CASSFFGASSYNEQFF. The CDR3 DNA reads TGTGCCAGCAGTTTCTTTGGGGCCTCCTCCTACAATGAGCAGTTCTTC.

The chain has TRBV7-6 and TRBJ2-5; D is undetermined. From germline, CDR1 is SGHVS and CDR2 FNYEAQ. Between the trimmed V and J ends, which lost 5 bases and 0 bases, there was a span of 10 bases. The length of the CDR3 is 14 residues. CDR3 coding DNA: TGTGCCAGCAGCCTAGTCGGGTACCAAGAGACCCAGTACTTC. Translation gives CASSLVGYQETQYF.

The chain uses TRBV6-5 and TRBJ2-7, with D possibly TRBD1 on 6 matching bases. From germline, CDR1 is MNHEY and CDR2 SVGAGI. Trimming left V 4 bases short and J 2 bases short, with 12 bases between. CDR3 length equals 14 residues. CDR3 sequence: CASSSGTSAYEQYF. The CDR3 region has the DNA TGTGCCAGCAGTTCCGGGACATCGGCCTACGAGCAGTACTTC.

CDR3: CASSAPGESGEKLFF. The CDR3 region has the DNA TGTGCCAGCAGCGCCCCAGGGGAGAGCGGTGAAAAACTGTTTTTT. The rearrangement joins TRBV13 to TRBJ1-4, with D perhaps matching TRBD1 (6 bases). V was pared by 5 bases and J by 7 bases, with 17 bases between. The CDR3 is 15 residues long. The germline CDR1 and CDR2 sequences are PRHDT and FYEKMQ (reference sequence).

The rearrangement joins TRBV6-6 to TRBJ1-3, with unresolved D. Trimming shortened V by 6 bases and J by 0 bases, and 15 bases separated the two germline ends. CDR1 MNHNY and CDR2 SVGAGI come from the germline V gene (reference sequence). The CDR3 is made up of 16 amino acids. DNA for the CDR3: TGTGCCAGCAGCCGTCAACTCAAAGCCTCTGGAAACACCATATATTTT. This sequence encodes CASSRQLKASGNTIYF.

To note about this clone: The sample has other DNA sequences that encode this CDR3 too. The V and J genes are TRBV18 and TRBJ1-1, with 9 bases matching TRBD1. The CDR3 runs to 12 residues. V shed 3 bases and J 8 bases; nucleotides not matched to a gene: 1. Germline values: CDR1 KGHSH, CDR2 LQKENI. The CDR3 DNA reads as TGTGCCAGCTCACCTGGACAGGGGGAAGCTTTCTTT. Amino acids: CASSPGQGEAFF.

The chain links TRBV5-1 to TRBJ1-2, with a possible D match to TRBD1 (5 bases). V lost 6 bases, J lost 2 bases, and 14 bases lay in between. The CDR3 has 14 residues. CDR1 SGHRS and CDR2 YFSETQ come from the germline V gene. CDR3 coding DNA: TGCGCCAGCACCGCACCGGGGGGGAACTATGGCTACACCTTC. This codes for CASTAPGGNYGYTF. The whole variable domain, remainder taken from reference TRBV5-1 and TRBJ1-2, is KAGVTQTPRYLIKTRGQQVTLSCSPISGHRSVSWYQQTPGQGLQFLFEYFSETQRNKGNFPGRFSGRQFSNSRSEMNVSTLELGDSALYLCASTAPGGNYGYTFGSGTRLTVV.